The rows below give T cell receptor beta chains drawn from one sample of a study of cytomegalovirus exposure and HLA in healthy donors. Data came from immunoSEQ multiplex PCR; TCRdb stores just in-frame clones and leaves some out. The table shows 200,000 to 250,000 clones, with around nine tenths occurring only once. The sample was PBMCs. The source is a woman aged 18-29 years in good health and CMV-seropositive. Both conserved end residues are part of each CDR3. D genes are given only for firm matches. Only part of the rows carry a size: once, few, many, or a class if the clone is expanded.

v_gene	abundance	j_gene	d_gene	CDR3aa	CDR3nt
TRBV30	.	TRBJ2-7	.	CAWRDHRRGSYEQYF	TGTGCCTGGAGGGACCACCGAAGGGGCTCCTACGAGCAGTACTTC
TRBV4-2	.	TRBJ2-7	TRBD1	CASSREGPGGFYEQYF	TGTGCCAGCAGCCGAGAGGGACCAGGGGGTTTCTACGAGCAGTACTTC
TRBV5-1	.	TRBJ2-5	TRBD1	CASSLRGDRRLQETQYF	TGCGCCAGCAGCTTAAGGGGGGACAGGAGGTTACAAGAGACCCAGTACTTC
TRBV27	.	TRBJ1-4	TRBD1	CASRQGRASNEKLFF	TGTGCCAGCCGACAGGGGAGGGCCTCTAATGAAAAACTGTTTTTT
TRBV19	.	TRBJ2-7	.	CASSIGLGEAYEQYF	TGTGCCAGTAGTATTGGATTGGGAGAAGCTTACGAGCAGTACTTC
TRBV2	.	TRBJ2-3	.	CASGGLTTDTQYF	TGTGCCAGCGGTGGGCTTACCACAGATACGCAGTATTTT
TRBV7-8	.	TRBJ2-7	.	CASSVEGAGSSYEQYF	TGTGCCAGCAGCGTAGAGGGAGCGGGCAGCTCCTACGAGCAGTACTTC
TRBV27	.	TRBJ2-2	.	CASSLTGMAGELFF	TGTGCCAGCAGTTTAACAGGGATGGCCGGGGAGCTGTTTTTT
TRBV19	.	TRBJ1-1	TRBD1	CASSIGTGRNTEAFF	TGTGCCAGTAGTATCGGGACAGGACGGAACACTGAAGCTTTCTTT
TRBV27	.	TRBJ2-5	TRBD2	CASSLLTSGDQETQYF	TGTGCCAGCAGTTTATTGACTAGCGGGGATCAAGAGACCCAGTACTTC
TRBV28	.	TRBJ1-5	TRBD1	CASSSYPQGASQPQHF	TGTGCCAGCAGTTCGTACCCACAGGGGGCGAGTCAGCCCCAGCATTTT
TRBV10-3	.	TRBJ1-1	.	CAISESGQDNTEAFF	TGTGCCATCAGTGAGTCGGGCCAGGATAACACTGAAGCTTTCTTT
TRBV6-4	.	TRBJ2-6	.	CASSDKAGSGANVLTF	TGTGCCAGCAGTGACAAAGCGGGCTCTGGGGCCAACGTCCTGACTTTC
TRBV18	once	TRBJ2-4	TRBD1	CASSPRQGAKYF	TGTGCCAGCTCCCCTAGACAGGGGGCGAAGTACTTC
TRBV18	.	TRBJ2-7	TRBD2	CASSPKLAGSYEQYF	TGTGCCAGCTCACCAAAGCTAGCGGGTAGCTACGAGCAGTACTTC
TRBV7-9	.	TRBJ1-1	.	CASSREDPTEAFF	TGTGCCAGCAGCCGGGAAGATCCCACTGAAGCTTTCTTT